The 5 T cell receptor beta chains in this list originate from one sample, sequenced in a study of response to subunit inactivated influenza vaccine. TCRdb independently ran MiXCR on the RT-PCR reads; one entry per CDR3 protein. The sample comprises almost 600,000 distinct CDR3 sequences, around 15% of which are singletons, and roughly 10% rests with the top ten. Sample: PBMCs from blood, taken 11 to 12 days after vaccination. The receptor set was obtained from a man over 45 who received an inactivated influenza vaccine.

The genes are TRBV7-2 and TRBJ2-1, with D possibly being TRBD1 or TRBD2 (6 bases each). Trimming took off 1 base at V and 7 bases at J, with 17 bases between the two ends. Germline-derived CDR1 and CDR2 are SGHTA and FQGNSA. The CDR3 is 16 residues long. The CDR3 loop reads CASSLVSGGLKNEQFF. CDR3 DNA: TGTGCCAGCAGCTTAGTCTCCGGGGGCCTGAAAAATGAGCAGTTCTTC.

The sample holds a few counts of this clonotype. V usage is TRBV16 and J usage is TRBJ2-7, with D unresolved. V lost 2 bases and J 6 bases, leaving 8 bases between the germline ends. Looked up from germline, CDR1 is KGHSY and CDR2 is FQNENV. This CDR3 contains 12 residues. The CDR3 spells CASSQTILEQYF. Here the CDR3 DNA reads TGTGCCAGCAGCCAAACGATTCTCGAGCAGTACTTC.

This clonotype was seen a handful of times. The chain carries TRBV28 and TRBJ2-3; no clear D. Germline values: CDR1 MDHEN, CDR2 SYDVKM. The V end lost 2 bases, the J end lost 7 bases, and 19 bases lay between the germline ends. The CDR3 consists of 16 residues. The CDR3 protein is CASSLRYGTALHTQYF. In nucleotides, the CDR3 is TGTGCCAGCAGTTTACGGTATGGAACCGCATTACATACGCAGTATTTT. Filled out from reference TRBV28 and TRBJ2-3, the complete variable domain reads DVKVTQSSRYLVKRTGEKVFLECVQDMDHENMFWYRQDPGLGLRLIYFSYDVKMKEKGDIPEGYSVSREKKERFSLILESASTNQTSMYLCASSLRYGTALHTQYFGPGTRLTVL.

This chain uses TRBV20-1 with TRBJ2-5, with 10 bases lining up with TRBD1. The CDR3 is made up of 15 amino acids. The trim removed 1 base at V and 5 bases at J, leaving 7 bases unmatched. The germline gives CDR1 DFQATT, CDR2 SNEGSKA (reference sequence). CDR3 nucleotide sequence: TGCAGTGCTAGAGGGGGGACAGGGGAGGAGGAGACCCAGTACTTC. Amino acids: CSARGGTGEEETQYF.

This clonotype was found many times. CDR3 DNA sequence: TGTGCCAGCAGCTTAAGGGGCCCAGATACGCAGTATTTT. This encodes CASSLRGPDTQYF. The rearrangement uses TRBV28 and TRBJ2-3; maybe TRBD1 (5 bases). Germline V gene lookup returns CDR1 MDHEN and CDR2 SYDVKM. The CDR3 totals 13 residues. V shed 6 bases and J shed 4 bases, with 11 bases lying between them.